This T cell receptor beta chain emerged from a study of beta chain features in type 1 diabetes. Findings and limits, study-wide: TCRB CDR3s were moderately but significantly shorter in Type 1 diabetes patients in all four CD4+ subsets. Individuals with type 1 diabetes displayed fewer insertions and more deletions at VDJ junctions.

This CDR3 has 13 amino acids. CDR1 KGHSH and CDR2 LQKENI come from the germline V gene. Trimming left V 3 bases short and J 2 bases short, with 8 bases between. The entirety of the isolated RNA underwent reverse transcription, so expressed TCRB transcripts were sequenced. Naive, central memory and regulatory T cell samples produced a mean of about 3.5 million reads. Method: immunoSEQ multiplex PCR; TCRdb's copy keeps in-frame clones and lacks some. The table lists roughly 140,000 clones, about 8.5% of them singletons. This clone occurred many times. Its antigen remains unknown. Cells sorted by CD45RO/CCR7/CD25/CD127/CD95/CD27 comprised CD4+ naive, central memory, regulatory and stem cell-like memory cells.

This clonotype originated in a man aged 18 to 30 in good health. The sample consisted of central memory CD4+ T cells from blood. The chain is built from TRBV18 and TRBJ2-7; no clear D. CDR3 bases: TGTGCCAGCTCACCCAGGCACACCTACGAGCAGTACTTC. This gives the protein CASSPRHTYEQYF.